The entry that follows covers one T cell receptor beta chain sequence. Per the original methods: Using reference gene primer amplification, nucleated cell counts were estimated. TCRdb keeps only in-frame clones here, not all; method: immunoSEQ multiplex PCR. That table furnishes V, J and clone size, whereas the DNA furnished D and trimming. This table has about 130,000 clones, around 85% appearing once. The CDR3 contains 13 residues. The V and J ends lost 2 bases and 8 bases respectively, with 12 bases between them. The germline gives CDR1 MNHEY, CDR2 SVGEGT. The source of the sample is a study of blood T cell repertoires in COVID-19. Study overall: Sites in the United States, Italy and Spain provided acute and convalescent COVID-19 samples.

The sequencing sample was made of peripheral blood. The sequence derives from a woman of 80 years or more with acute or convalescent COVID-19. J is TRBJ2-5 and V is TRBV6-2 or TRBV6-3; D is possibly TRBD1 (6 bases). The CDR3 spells CASSYTPGQTQYF. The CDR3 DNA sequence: TGTGCCAGCAGTTACACACCGGGACAAACCCAGTACTTC.